Presented here are 4 T cell receptor beta chains from one specimen sequenced in a study of cytomegalovirus exposure and HLA in healthy donors. The primer mix had 60 Vbeta and 13 Jbeta primers. The repertoire was sequenced with immunoSEQ multiplex PCR; TCRdb's copy has only in-frame clones and lacks some. The sample lists 130,000 to 150,000 clones, over 60% seen once, with about 0.66% in the top ten. Sequencing was performed on PBMCs. These receptors were collected from a male donor in good health and CMV-seronegative.

The rearrangement links TRBV6-1 to TRBJ2-7; 9 positions match TRBD1. V dropped 4 bases and J dropped 2; count of bases not matched to a gene: 9. Germline V lookup: CDR1 MNHNS, CDR2 SASEGT. The CDR3 sequence is 16 residues long. Here the CDR3 reads CASSVPGTGRAYEQYF. The CDR3 bases are TGTGCCAGCAGTGTACCCGGGACAGGGAGGGCCTACGAGCAGTACTTC.

CDR3 amino acids: CASSPSGTGVSYEQYF. The CDR3 coding sequence is TGCGCCAGCAGCCCCTCCGGGACAGGGGTGTCCTACGAGCAGTACTTC. V usage is TRBV4-3 and J usage is TRBJ2-7; 10 positions match TRBD1. CDR1 is LGHNA, CDR2 YSLEER, per germline. J lost 1 base, V lost 4 bases, and 7 bases had no gene match. The CDR3 is made up of 16 amino acids.

The J gene is TRBJ2-3, the V gene TRBV14; D is undetermined. Germline V gives CDR1 SGHDN, CDR2 FVKESK. This CDR3 comprises 14 residues. V was pared by 1 base and J by 3 bases, with 8 bases between. CDR3 sequence: CASSQASRTDTQYF. The CDR3 bases are TGTGCCAGCAGCCAAGCGAGTAGAACAGATACGCAGTATTTT.

The CDR3 sequence is CASSRRDRVGTEAFF. As DNA, the CDR3 is TGTGCCAGCAGCCGCCGGGACAGGGTCGGCACTGAAGCTTTCTTT. The V call is TRBV21-1, the J call TRBJ1-1; the table's TRBD1 call for D was not verified on the DNA. TRBV21-1 is a known pseudogene. The CDR3 totals 15 residues.